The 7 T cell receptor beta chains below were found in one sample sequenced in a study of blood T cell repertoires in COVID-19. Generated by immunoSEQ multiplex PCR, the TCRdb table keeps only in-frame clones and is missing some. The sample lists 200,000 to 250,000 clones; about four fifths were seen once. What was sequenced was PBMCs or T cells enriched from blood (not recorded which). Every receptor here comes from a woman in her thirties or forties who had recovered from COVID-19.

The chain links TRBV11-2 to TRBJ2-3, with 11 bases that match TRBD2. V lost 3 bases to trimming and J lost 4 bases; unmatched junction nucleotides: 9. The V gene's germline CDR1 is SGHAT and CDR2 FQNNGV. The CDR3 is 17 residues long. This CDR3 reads CASSLVRTSGSPDTQYF. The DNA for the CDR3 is TGTGCCAGCAGCTTGGTTCGGACTAGCGGGTCGCCAGATACGCAGTATTTT. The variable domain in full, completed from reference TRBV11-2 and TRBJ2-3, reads EAGVAQSPRYKIIEKRQSVAFWCNPISGHATLYWYQQILGQGPKLLIQFQNNGVVDDSQLPKDRFSAERLKGVDSTLKIQPAKLEDSAVYLCASSLVRTSGSPDTQYFGPGTRLTVL.

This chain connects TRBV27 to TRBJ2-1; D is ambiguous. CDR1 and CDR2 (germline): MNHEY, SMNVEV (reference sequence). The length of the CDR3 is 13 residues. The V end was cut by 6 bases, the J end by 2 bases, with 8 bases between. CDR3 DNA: TGTGCCAGCAGAGCTGCAACCTACAATGAGCAGTTCTTC. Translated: CASRAATYNEQFF.

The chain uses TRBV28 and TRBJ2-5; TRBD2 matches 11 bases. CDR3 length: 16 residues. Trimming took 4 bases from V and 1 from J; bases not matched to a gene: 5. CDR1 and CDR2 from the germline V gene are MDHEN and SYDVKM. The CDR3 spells CASSSPGLAVQETQYF. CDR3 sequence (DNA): TGTGCCAGCAGTTCCCCGGGACTAGCGGTCCAAGAGACCCAGTACTTC. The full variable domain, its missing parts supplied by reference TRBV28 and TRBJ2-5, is DVKVTQSSRYLVKRTGEKVFLECVQDMDHENMFWYRQDPGLGLRLIYFSYDVKMKEKGDIPEGYSVSREKKERFSLILESASTNQTSMYLCASSSPGLAVQETQYFGPGTRLLVL.

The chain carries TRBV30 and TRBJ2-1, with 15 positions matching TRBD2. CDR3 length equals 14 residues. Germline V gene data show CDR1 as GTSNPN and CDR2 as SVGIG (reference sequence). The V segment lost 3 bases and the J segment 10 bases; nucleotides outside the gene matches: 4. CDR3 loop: CAWRGTSGRMEQFF. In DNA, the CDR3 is TGTGCCTGGAGGGGGACTAGCGGGAGGATGGAGCAGTTCTTC.

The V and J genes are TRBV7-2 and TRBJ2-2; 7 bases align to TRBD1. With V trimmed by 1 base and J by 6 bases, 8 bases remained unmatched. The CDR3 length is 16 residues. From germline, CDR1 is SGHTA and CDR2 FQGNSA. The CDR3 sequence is CASSLGRTGRAGELFF. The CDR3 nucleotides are TGTGCCAGCAGCTTAGGCCGGACAGGAAGGGCCGGGGAGCTGTTTTTT.

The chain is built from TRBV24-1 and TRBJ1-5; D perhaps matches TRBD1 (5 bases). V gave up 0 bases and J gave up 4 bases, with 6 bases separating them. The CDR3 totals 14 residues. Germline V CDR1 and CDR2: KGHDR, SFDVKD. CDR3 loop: CATSDLGGNQPQHF. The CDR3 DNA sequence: TGTGCCACCAGTGATTTGGGGGGGAATCAGCCCCAGCATTTT.

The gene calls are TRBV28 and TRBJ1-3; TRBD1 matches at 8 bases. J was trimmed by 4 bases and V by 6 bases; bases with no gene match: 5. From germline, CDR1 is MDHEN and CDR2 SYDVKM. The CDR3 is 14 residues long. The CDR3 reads CASREQGGGNTIYF. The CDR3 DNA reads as TGTGCCAGCAGAGAACAGGGGGGAGGAAACACCATATATTTT.